This T cell receptor beta chain was retrieved from a study of graft-versus-host responses after intestinal transplantation. This clone was seen more than once but under ten times. Its antigen is undetermined. Here immunoSEQ multiplex PCR was the method, and the copy in TCRdb shows in-frame clones only, minus some. The data show 95,000 to 110,000 clones, 87% seen once. CDR3 length: 14 amino acids. V lost 0 bases, J lost 4 bases, and 7 bases lay in between. The TCR comes from a human donor who was the organ donor for an intestinal transplant. The chain recombines TRBV5-3 with TRBJ1-4, with no clear D. TRBV5-3 is identified as an open reading frame with a role that is uncertain. The sample was unstimulated CD4+ T cells sorted from spleen or lymph node cells, taken before transplant. The CDR3 DNA is TGTGCCAGAAGCTTGGAGGCAGATAATGAAAAACTGTTTTTT. It specifies CARSLEADNEKLFF.